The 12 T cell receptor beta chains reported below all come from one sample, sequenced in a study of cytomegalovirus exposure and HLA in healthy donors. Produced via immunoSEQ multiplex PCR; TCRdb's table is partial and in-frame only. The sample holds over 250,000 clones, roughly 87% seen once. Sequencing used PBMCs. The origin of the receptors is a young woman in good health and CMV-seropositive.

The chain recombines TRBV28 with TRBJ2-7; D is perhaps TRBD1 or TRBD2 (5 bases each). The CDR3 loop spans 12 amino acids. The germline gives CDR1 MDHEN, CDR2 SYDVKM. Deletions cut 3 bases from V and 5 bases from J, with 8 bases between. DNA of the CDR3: TGTGCCAGCAGTTTGTGGGGGAACGAGCAGTACTTC. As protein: CASSLWGNEQYF.

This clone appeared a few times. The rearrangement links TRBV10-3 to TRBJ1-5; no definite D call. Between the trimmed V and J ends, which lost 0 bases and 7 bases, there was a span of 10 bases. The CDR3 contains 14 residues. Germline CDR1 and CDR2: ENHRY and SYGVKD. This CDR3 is CAISESGFGQPQHF. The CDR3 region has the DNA TGTGCCATCAGTGAGTCAGGGTTTGGACAGCCCCAGCATTTT.

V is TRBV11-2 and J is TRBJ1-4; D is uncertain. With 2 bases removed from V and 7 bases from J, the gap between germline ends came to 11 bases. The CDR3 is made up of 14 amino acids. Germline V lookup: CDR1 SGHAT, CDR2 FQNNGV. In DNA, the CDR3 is TGTGCCAGCAGCTTATCGCAGGTGGCTGAAAAACTGTTTTTT. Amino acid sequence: CASSLSQVAEKLFF. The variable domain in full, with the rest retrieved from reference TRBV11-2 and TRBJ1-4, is EAGVAQSPRYKIIEKRQSVAFWCNPISGHATLYWYQQILGQGPKLLIQFQNNGVVDDSQLPKDRFSAERLKGVDSTLKIQPAKLEDSAVYLCASSLSQVAEKLFFGSGTQLSVL.

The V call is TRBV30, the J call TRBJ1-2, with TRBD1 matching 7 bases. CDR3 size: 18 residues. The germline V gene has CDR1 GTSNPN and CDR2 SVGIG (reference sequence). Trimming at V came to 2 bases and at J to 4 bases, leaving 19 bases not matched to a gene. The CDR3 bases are TGTGCCTGGAGTATACCCCCTTTCCAGGGGGGGGTCGGCTATGGCTACACCTTC. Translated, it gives CAWSIPPFQGGVGYGYTF. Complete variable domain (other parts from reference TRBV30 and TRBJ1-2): SQTIHQWPATLVQPVGSPLSLECTVEGTSNPNLYWYRQAAGRGLQLLFYSVGIGQISSEVPQNLSASRPQDRQFILSSKKLLLSDSGFYLCAWSIPPFQGGVGYGYTFGSGTRLTVV.

CDR3 sequence reads: CAWNRLETNEKLFF. CDR3 in DNA: TGTGCCTGGAATCGACTAGAGACTAATGAAAAACTGTTTTTT. The rearrangement uses TRBV30 and TRBJ1-4, with no clear D. Trimming stripped 4 bases from V and 2 bases from J, with 11 bases between. Germline assignment: CDR1 GTSNPN and CDR2 SVGIG (reference sequence). This CDR3 contains 14 residues. Together with reference TRBV30 and TRBJ1-4, the CDR3 gives the full variable domain: SQTIHQWPATLVQPVGSPLSLECTVEGTSNPNLYWYRQAAGRGLQLLFYSVGIGQISSEVPQNLSASRPQDRQFILSSKKLLLSDSGFYLCAWNRLETNEKLFFGSGTQLSVL.

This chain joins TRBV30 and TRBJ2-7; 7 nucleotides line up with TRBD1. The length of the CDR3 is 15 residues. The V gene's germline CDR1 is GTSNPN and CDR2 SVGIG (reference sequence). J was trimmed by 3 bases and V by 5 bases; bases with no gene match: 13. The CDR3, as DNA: TGTGCCTGGCCATTTTCCGGGACAGAGATCTACGAGCAGTACTTC. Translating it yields CAWPFSGTEIYEQYF.

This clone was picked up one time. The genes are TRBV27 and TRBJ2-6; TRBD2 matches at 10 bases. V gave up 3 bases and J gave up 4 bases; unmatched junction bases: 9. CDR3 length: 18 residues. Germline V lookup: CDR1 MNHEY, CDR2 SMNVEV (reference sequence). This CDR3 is CASSFFERGGPGANVLTF. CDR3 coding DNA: TGTGCCAGCAGTTTTTTTGAGCGGGGGGGCCCCGGGGCCAACGTCCTGACTTTC.

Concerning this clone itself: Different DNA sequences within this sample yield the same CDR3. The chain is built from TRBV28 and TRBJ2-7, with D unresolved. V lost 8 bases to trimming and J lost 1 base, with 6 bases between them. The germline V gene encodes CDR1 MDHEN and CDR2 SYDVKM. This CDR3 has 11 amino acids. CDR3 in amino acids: CASSGSYEQYF. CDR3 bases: TGTGCCAGCTCGGGTTCCTACGAGCAGTACTTC.

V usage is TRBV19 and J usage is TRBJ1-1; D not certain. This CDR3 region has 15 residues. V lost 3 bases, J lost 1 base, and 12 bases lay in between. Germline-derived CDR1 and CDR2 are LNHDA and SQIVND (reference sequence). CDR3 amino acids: CASSIRGLGNTEAFF. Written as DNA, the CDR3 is TGTGCCAGTAGTATTCGCGGTCTTGGGAACACTGAAGCTTTCTTT.

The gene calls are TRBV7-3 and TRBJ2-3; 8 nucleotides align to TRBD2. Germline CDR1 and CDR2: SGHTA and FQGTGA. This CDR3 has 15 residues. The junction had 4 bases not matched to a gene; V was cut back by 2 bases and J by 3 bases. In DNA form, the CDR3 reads TGTGCCAGCAGCTTACGTGGCGGGAGGACAGATACGCAGTATTTT. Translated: CASSLRGGRTDTQYF.

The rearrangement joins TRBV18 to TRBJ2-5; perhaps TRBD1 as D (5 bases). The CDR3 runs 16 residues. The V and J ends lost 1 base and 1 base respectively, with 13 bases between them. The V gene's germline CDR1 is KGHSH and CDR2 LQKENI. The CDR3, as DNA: TGTGCCAGCTCACCACTCTCGACAGTTCTCCAAGAGACCCAGTACTTC. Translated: CASSPLSTVLQETQYF.

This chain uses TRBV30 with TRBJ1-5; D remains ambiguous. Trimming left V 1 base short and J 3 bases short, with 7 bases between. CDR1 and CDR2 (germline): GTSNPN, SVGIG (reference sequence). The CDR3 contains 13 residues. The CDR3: CAWSDGNNQPQHF. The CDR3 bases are TGTGCCTGGAGTGACGGGAACAATCAGCCCCAGCATTTT.